This note documents a single TCR beta chain sequence. Germline loops: CDR1 SNHLY, CDR2 FYNNEI. CDR3 length equals 15 residues. Trimming cost V 4 bases and J 2 bases; bases outside gene matches: 2. The data originate from a study of T cells after yellow fever vaccination. TCRdb re-analysed the 5' RACE reads in MiXCR, keeping a single row per CDR3 protein. The repertoire holds 300,000 to 350,000 distinct CDR3 sequences, 3% to 4.5% seen once, with less than 25% in the top ten. This clonotype originated in a man between 18 and 35 years old who received the YFV17D yellow fever vaccine. The rearrangement links TRBV2 to TRBJ2-3, with 11 bases identical to TRBD2. Source: PBMCs, taken 5 days after the yellow fever booster vaccination. The CDR3 spells CASSGLAGHTDTQYF. In nucleotides, the CDR3 is TGTGCCAGCAGTGGACTAGCGGGGCACACAGATACGCAGTATTTT.